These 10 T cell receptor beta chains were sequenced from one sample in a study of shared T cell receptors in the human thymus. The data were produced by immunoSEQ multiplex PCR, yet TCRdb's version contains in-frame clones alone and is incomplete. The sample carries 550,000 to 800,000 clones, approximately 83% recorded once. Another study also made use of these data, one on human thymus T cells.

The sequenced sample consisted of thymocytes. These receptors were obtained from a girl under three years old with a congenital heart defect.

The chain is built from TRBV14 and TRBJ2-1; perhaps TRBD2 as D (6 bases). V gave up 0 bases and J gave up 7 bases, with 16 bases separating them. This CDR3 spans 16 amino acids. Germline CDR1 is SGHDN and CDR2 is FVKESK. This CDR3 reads CASSQDSGTVTNEQFF. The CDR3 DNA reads TGTGCCAGCAGCCAAGATAGTGGGACTGTCACTAATGAGCAGTTCTTC.

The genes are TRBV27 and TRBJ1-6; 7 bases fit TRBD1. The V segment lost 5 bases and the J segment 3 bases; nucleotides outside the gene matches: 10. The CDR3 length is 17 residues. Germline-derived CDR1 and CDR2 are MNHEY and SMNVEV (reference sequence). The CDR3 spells CASSLRTGELYNSPLHF. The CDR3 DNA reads TGTGCCAGCAGTCTCCGAACAGGGGAACTCTATAATTCACCCCTCCACTTT.

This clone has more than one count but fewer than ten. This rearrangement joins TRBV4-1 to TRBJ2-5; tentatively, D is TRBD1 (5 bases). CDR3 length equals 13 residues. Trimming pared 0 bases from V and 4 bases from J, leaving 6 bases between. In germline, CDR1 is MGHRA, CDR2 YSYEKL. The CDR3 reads CASSQDQGETQYF. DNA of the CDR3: TGCGCCAGCAGCCAAGATCAGGGAGAGACCCAGTACTTC.

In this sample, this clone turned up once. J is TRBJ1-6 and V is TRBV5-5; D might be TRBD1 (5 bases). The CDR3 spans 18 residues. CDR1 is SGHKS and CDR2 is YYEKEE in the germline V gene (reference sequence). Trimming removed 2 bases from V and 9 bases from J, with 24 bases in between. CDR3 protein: CASSLNPLRGTYSSPLHF. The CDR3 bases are TGTGCCAGCAGCTTAAACCCCCTGAGAGGGACTTACTCTTCACCCCTCCACTTT.

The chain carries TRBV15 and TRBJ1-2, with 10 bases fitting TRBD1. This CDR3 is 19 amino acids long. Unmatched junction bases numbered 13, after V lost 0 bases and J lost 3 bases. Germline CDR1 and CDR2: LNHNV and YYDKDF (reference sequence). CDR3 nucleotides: TGTGCCACCAGCAGAGATCGCGTTTCGGGACAGGGGCCCTACTATGGCTACACCTTC. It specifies CATSRDRVSGQGPYYGYTF.

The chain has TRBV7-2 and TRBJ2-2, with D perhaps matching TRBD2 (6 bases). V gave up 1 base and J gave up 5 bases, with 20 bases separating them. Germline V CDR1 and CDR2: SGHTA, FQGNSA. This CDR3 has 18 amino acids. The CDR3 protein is CASSLGLVGLRGTGELFF. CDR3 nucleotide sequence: TGTGCCAGCAGCTTAGGACTAGTCGGGTTAAGAGGGACCGGGGAGCTGTTTTTT.

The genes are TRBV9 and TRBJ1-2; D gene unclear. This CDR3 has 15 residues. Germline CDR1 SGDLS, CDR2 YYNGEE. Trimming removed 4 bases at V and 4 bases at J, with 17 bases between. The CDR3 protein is CASSPPGSRTYGYTF. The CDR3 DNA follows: TGTGCCAGCAGCCCCCCGGGGAGCAGGACCTATGGCTACACCTTC.

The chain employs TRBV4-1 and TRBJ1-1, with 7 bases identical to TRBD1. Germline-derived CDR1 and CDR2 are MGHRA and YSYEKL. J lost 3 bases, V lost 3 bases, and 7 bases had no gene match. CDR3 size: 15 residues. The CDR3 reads CASSQVRQGDTEAFF. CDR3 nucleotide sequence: TGCGCCAGCAGCCAGGTTAGACAGGGCGACACTGAAGCTTTCTTT.

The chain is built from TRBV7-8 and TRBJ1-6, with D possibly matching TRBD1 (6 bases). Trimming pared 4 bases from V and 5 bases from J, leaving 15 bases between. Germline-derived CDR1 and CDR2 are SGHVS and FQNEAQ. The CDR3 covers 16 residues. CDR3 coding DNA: TGTGCCAGCAGCTCATTACAGGGTGGTCATAATTCACCCCTCCACTTT. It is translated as CASSSLQGGHNSPLHF.

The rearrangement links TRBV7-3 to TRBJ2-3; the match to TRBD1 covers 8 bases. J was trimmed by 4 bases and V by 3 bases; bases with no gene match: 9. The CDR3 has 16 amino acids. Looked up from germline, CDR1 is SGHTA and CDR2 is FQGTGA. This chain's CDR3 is CASSFGVTGGPDTQYF. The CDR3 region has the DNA TGTGCCAGCAGCTTTGGGGTTACAGGGGGACCAGATACGCAGTATTTT.